This section outlines one T cell receptor beta chain sequence together with its context. Antigen: not known. Unexposed donor CD4+ T cells date from about 2011-2018, before the COVID-19 pandemic. CD4+ T cells were isolated from the cells after around 9 days of culture. The repertoire was sequenced with immunoSEQ multiplex PCR; TCRdb's copy has only in-frame clones and lacks some. Here the sample spans around 22,000 clones, around 75% being singletons. This sample was included in a study of CD4 T cells in relation to SARS-CoV-2 and coronaviruses. Study as a whole: The negative reference was HIV-1 Nef peptide pool or peptide-free culture.

CDR3 size: 15 residues. V was trimmed by 3 bases and J by 0 bases, leaving 10 bases between them. Germline V gene data show CDR1 as SEHNR and CDR2 as FQNEAQ (reference sequence). General observations from the study: The cross-reactivity analysis covered only spike protein, not other viral proteins.

Source material: CD4+ T cells from PBMCs, cultured in vitro. The chain has TRBV7-9 and TRBJ2-3; D is undetermined. This TCR came from a human donor in good health. The CDR3 here is CASSLRRMSTDTQYF. CDR3 DNA sequence: TGTGCCAGCAGCTTGCGGCGGATGAGCACAGATACGCAGTATTTT.